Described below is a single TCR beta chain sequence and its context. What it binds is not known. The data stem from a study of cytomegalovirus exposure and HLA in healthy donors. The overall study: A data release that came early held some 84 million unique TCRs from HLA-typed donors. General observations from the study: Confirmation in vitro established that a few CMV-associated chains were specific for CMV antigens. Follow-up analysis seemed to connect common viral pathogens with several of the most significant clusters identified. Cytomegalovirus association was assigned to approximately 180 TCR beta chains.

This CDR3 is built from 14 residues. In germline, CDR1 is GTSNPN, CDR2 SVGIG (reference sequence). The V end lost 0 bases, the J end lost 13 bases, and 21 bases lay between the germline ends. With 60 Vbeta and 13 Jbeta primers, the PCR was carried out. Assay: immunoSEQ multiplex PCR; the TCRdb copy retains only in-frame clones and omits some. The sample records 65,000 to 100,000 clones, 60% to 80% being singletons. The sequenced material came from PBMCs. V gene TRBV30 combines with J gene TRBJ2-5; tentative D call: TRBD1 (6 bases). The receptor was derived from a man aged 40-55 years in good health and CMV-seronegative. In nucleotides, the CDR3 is TGTGCCTGGAGTGTACTGGACAGTATCGCCCCCCGGTACTTC. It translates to CAWSVLDSIAPRYF.